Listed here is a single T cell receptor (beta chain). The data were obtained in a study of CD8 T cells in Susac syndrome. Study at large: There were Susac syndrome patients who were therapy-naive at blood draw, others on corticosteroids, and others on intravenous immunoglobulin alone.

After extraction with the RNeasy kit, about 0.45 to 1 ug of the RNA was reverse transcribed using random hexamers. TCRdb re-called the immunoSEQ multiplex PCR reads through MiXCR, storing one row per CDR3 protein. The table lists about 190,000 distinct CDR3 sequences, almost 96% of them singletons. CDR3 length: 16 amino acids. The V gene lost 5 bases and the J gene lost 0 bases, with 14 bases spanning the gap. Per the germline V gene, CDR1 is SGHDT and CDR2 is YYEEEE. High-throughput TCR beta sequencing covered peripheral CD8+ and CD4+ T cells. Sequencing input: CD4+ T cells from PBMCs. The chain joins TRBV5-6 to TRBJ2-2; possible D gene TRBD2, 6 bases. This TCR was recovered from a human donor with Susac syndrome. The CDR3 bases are TGTGCCAGCAGGGGACTCGCGGGACCGAACACCGGGGAGCTGTTTTTT. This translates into CASRGLAGPNTGELFF.